This is a list of T cell receptor beta chains from one sample in a study of T-cell memory formation after mild COVID-19. Via MiXCR, TCRdb re-called the 5' RACE reads, giving one row per CDR3 protein. The table shows approximately 570,000 distinct CDR3 sequences, with about a sixth occurring only once. The sample was PBMCs or a T cell subset sorted from them (not recorded which). The receptors here all came from an adult woman who had mild COVID-19 (a few samples of this study predate the infection). Cell type and time point are not known. Each CDR3 is given without its conserved first and last residue. Each record gives: D gene, V gene, CDR3 length, CDR3 protein. A D gene is named only where the DNA matches it firmly.

-,TRBV11-2,9,ASSFGQQAF
-,TRBV30,12,AWTRSSGANVLT
TRBD1,TRBV7-9,13,ASSLGDRGYYEQY
TRBD2,TRBV5-1,14,ASSTGTSGAQETQY
-,TRBV12-3/TRBV12-4,12,ASSSGVRNSPLH
TRBD1,TRBV4-1,14,ASSQGPWTGHSPLH
-,TRBV7-9,13,ASIPGGLNTGELF
TRBD1,TRBV18,12,ASSPWDRGREQY
-,TRBV5-4,11,ASSLGQEVGYT
TRBD2,TRBV7-3,19,ASSSPSGSSMEVGGPLAQY
-,TRBV5-1,12,ASSLAQGPYEQY
-,TRBV15,14,ATSRDLAIPTDTQY
TRBD1,TRBV14,9,ASSQTGTQY
-,TRBV4-2,13,ASSQANRVAYGYT
TRBD1,TRBV7-8,13,ASSTWTGGVETQY
-,TRBV12-3/TRBV12-4,11,ASSLNGAEGYT
-,TRBV7-2,14,ASSLDSGTLSYEQY
-,TRBV19,11,ASSPSTVLGRD
-,TRBV5-1,11,ASSSSGVYEQY
-,TRBV4-3,13,ASSQVYLSSYEQY
-,TRBV6-2/TRBV6-3,11,ASLPSEGNEQF
TRBD1,TRBV5-1,14,ASSHGQGAAQETQY
-,TRBV20-1,14,SASRVFGPGNQPQH
TRBD2,TRBV4-1,15,ASSQVIAGVNTGELF
-,TRBV5-1,12,ASSWVGSAGELF
-,TRBV4-3,14,ASSQEIGGFQETQY
-,TRBV6-5,11,ASLRGPNTEAF
TRBD1,TRBV20-1,9,SAGQGKEQF
-,TRBV25-1,12,ASSVGQTTYEQY
-,TRBV27,13,ASSLMIGSVREAF